This entry is about one TCR beta chain. This specimen comes from a study of control samples from healthy donors and cancer patients. TCRdb keeps only in-frame clones here, not all; method: immunoSEQ multiplex PCR. The top ten clones hold approximately 1.5% of a sample with tens of thousands of clones, 85% to 90% of them seen once. Germline lookup yields CDR1 LGHDT and CDR2 YNNKEL (reference sequence). The germline V and J ends were trimmed by 1 base and 6 bases, with 13 bases remaining between them. The CDR3 has 14 amino acids. The V and J genes are TRBV3-1 (or the pseudogene TRBV3-2) and TRBJ2-7; possibly TRBD1 for D (5 bases). The TCR originated in a woman aged 40 to 50 with lung cancer. The source material was PBMCs. The CDR3 region is CASSQGAGRVEQYF. Here the CDR3 DNA reads TGTGCCAGCAGCCAAGGGGCAGGGCGAGTCGAGCAGTACTTC.